This T cell receptor beta chain was observed in a study of OX40 agonist ivuxolimab in advanced cancers. Study context: Enrollees could have had prior anti-PD-1, anti-PD-L1 or anti-CTLA-4 therapy, which about 42% had received. Findings of the study overall: Individuals who were partial responders at 0.1-3.0 mg/kg had clonal expansion that ranked among the lowest.

TCRdb's table, derived via immunoSEQ multiplex PCR, lists solely in-frame clones and lacks some. The sample holds about 64,000 clones, approximately 78% seen once. Blood sampling was done at baseline, cycle 4 day 1, and cycle 7 day 1. The CDR3 covers 15 residues. Germline assignment: CDR1 SQVTM and CDR2 ANQGSEA. A word on this clone: Its antigen is unknown.

The chain combines TRBV29-1 with TRBJ2-5; 9 bases agree with TRBD1. The DNA matches TRBJ2-7 better at its end, which makes the J call doubtful. The material was CD4+ or CD8+ T cells sorted from blood, obtained in a trial of the OX40 agonist ivuxolimab. This TCR was sampled from an adult with an advanced solid tumor such as melanoma, head and neck, liver or kidney cancer. The DNA of the CDR3 is TGCAGCGTTGAAGACAGGACAGGGGCTGCCTACGAGCAGTACTTC. Amino acid sequence: CSVEDRTGAAYEQYF.